The rows below give T cell receptor beta chains drawn from one sample of a study of beta chain features in type 1 diabetes. Sequenced by immunoSEQ multiplex PCR; TCRdb stores in-frame clones only, minus some. This sample has 150,000 or so clones, with 7.5% to 10% found just once. Source material: central memory CD4+ T cells from blood. These TCRs come from a woman younger than 30 in good health. Both conserved end residues are part of each CDR3. The order of the fields is J gene, D gene, clone size, V gene, CDR3 length, CDR3 protein, CDR3 DNA. D genes are given only for firm matches. Clone size is not always given. Where it is, it says once, few, many or a class for expanded clones.

j_gene: TRBJ1-3
d_gene: .
abundance: few
v_gene: TRBV6-1
len: 14
CDR3aa: CASSDGGSGNTIYF
CDR3nt: TGTGCCAGCAGTGACGGAGGCTCTGGAAACACCATATATTTT

j_gene: TRBJ2-3
d_gene: .
abundance: .
v_gene: TRBV2
len: 12
CDR3aa: CASSQGTDTQYF
CDR3nt: TGTGCCAGTAGCCAGGGTACAGATACGCAGTATTTT

j_gene: TRBJ2-1
d_gene: TRBD2
abundance: few
v_gene: TRBV5-1
len: 17
CDR3aa: CASSREPGLAGRNEQFF
CDR3nt: TGCGCCAGCAGCCGTGAACCGGGACTAGCGGGAAGGAATGAGCAGTTCTTC

j_gene: TRBJ2-5
d_gene: TRBD1
abundance: few
v_gene: TRBV5-1
len: 15
CDR3aa: CASSLGQGAQETQYF
CDR3nt: TGCGCCAGCAGCTTGGGCCAGGGGGCTCAAGAGACCCAGTACTTC

j_gene: TRBJ2-5
d_gene: TRBD1
abundance: .
v_gene: TRBV19
len: 13
CDR3aa: CASATGGGETQYF
CDR3nt: TGTGCCAGTGCGACAGGGGGAGGGGAGACCCAGTACTTC

j_gene: TRBJ1-4
d_gene: .
abundance: many
v_gene: TRBV5-1
len: 15
CDR3aa: CASSYSGASNEKLFF
CDR3nt: TGCGCCAGCAGTTACTCAGGGGCGAGTAATGAAAAACTGTTTTTT

j_gene: TRBJ1-2
d_gene: TRBD1
abundance: .
v_gene: TRBV5-1
len: 15
CDR3aa: CASSPGGQANYGYTF
CDR3nt: TGCGCCAGCAGCCCAGGCGGACAGGCTAACTATGGCTACACCTTC

j_gene: TRBJ2-1
d_gene: TRBD1
abundance: few
v_gene: TRBV5-1
len: 14
CDR3aa: CASSGGQGYNEQFF
CDR3nt: TGCGCCAGTTCGGGGGGACAGGGATACAATGAGCAGTTCTTC

j_gene: TRBJ1-4
d_gene: .
abundance: few
v_gene: TRBV5-1
len: 15
CDR3aa: CASSPTFAQNEKLFF
CDR3nt: TGCGCCAGCAGCCCGACTTTTGCCCAAAATGAAAAACTGTTTTTT

j_gene: TRBJ2-4
d_gene: .
abundance: few
v_gene: TRBV30
len: 16
CDR3aa: CAWSVMGTLAKNIQYF
CDR3nt: TGTGCCTGGAGTGTAATGGGCACCCTAGCCAAAAACATTCAGTACTTC

j_gene: TRBJ2-7
d_gene: TRBD2
abundance: .
v_gene: TRBV18
len: 14
CDR3aa: CASSPTRTSYEQYF
CDR3nt: TGTGCCAGCTCACCAACCCGGACTAGCTACGAGCAGTACTTC

j_gene: TRBJ2-2
d_gene: TRBD2
abundance: .
v_gene: TRBV13
len: 19
CDR3aa: CASSPGLAGGSRNTGELFF
CDR3nt: TGTGCCAGCAGTCCCGGACTAGCGGGAGGGTCAAGAAACACCGGGGAGCTGTTTTTT

j_gene: TRBJ2-1
d_gene: .
abundance: few
v_gene: TRBV5-1
len: 14
CDR3aa: CASSLGTSGNEQFF
CDR3nt: TGCGCCAGCAGCTTGGGAACTAGTGGCAATGAGCAGTTCTTC

j_gene: TRBJ2-7
d_gene: .
abundance: .
v_gene: TRBV30
len: 12
CDR3aa: CAWSVVGHEQYF
CDR3nt: TGTGCCTGGAGTGTAGTGGGGCACGAGCAGTACTTC

j_gene: TRBJ2-5
d_gene: TRBD1
abundance: few
v_gene: TRBV18
len: 15
CDR3aa: CASSPHDRAQETQYF
CDR3nt: TGTGCCAGCTCACCACATGACAGGGCCCAAGAGACCCAGTACTTC

j_gene: TRBJ2-5
d_gene: .
abundance: few
v_gene: TRBV29-1
len: 12
CDR3aa: CSVGQIQETQYF
CDR3nt: TGCAGCGTTGGACAGATACAAGAGACCCAGTACTTC

j_gene: TRBJ2-1
d_gene: TRBD2
abundance: few
v_gene: TRBV5-4
len: 13
CDR3aa: CASSGRAYNEQFF
CDR3nt: TGTGCCAGCAGTGGGAGGGCTTACAATGAGCAGTTCTTC

j_gene: TRBJ2-6
d_gene: .
abundance: .
v_gene: TRBV4-3
len: 17
CDR3aa: CASSPRMAHSGANVLTF
CDR3nt: TGCGCCAGCAGCCCCCGTATGGCCCACTCTGGGGCCAACGTCCTGACTTTC

j_gene: TRBJ1-1
d_gene: .
abundance: few
v_gene: TRBV7-2
len: 13
CDR3aa: CASSRGRNTEAFF
CDR3nt: TGTGCCAGCAGCCGAGGGCGGAACACTGAAGCTTTCTTT